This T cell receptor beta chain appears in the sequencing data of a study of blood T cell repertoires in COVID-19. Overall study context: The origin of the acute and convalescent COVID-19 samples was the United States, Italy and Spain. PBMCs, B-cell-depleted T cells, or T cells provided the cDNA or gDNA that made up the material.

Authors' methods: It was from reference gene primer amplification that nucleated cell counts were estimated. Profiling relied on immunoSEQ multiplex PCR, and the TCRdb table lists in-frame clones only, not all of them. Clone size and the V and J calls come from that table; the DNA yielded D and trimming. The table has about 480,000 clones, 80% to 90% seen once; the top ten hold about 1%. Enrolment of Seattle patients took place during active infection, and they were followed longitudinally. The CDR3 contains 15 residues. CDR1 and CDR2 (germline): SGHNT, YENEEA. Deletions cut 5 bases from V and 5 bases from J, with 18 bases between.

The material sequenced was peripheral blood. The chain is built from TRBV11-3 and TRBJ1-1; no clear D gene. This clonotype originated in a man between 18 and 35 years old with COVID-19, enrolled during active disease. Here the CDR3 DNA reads TGTGCCAGCAGCAAACATGCCGGGGAGAGGACTGAAGCTTTCTTT. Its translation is CASSKHAGERTEAFF.